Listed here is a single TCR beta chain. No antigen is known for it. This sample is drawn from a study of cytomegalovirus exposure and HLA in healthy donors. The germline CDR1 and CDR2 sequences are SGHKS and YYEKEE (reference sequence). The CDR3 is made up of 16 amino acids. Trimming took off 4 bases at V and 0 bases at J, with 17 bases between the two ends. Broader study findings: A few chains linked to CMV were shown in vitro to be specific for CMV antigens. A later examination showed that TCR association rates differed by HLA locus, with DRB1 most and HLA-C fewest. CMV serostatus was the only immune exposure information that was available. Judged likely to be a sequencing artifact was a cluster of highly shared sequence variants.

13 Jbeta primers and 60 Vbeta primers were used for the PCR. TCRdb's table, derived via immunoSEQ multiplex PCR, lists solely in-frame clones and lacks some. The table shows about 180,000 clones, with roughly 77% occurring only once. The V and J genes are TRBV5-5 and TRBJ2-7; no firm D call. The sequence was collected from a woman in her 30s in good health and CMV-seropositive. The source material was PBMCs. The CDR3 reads CASSPGRRQSSYEQYF. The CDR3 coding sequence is TGTGCCAGCAGCCCCGGAAGGCGGCAGAGCTCCTACGAGCAGTACTTC.